Listed here are 14 T cell receptor beta chains from one sample, sequenced in a study of OX40 agonist ivuxolimab in advanced cancers. Profiled with immunoSEQ multiplex PCR; TCRdb holds only in-frame clones, not every one. The sample lists about 79,000 clones; 80% to 95% were seen once. Sequenced here: CD4+ or CD8+ T cells sorted from blood, sampled in a trial of the OX40 agonist ivuxolimab. These receptors were collected from an adult with an advanced solid tumor such as melanoma, head and neck, liver or kidney cancer.

J is TRBJ1-2 and V is TRBV27; 9 bases are a match to TRBD1. The CDR3 sequence is 15 residues long. Germline CDR1 and CDR2: MNHEY and SMNVEV (reference sequence). The trim removed 3 bases at V and 4 bases at J, leaving 6 bases unmatched. The chain's CDR3 is CASSLTGQGPYGYTF. The CDR3 DNA is TGTGCCAGCAGTTTGACGGGACAGGGACCCTATGGCTACACCTTC.

V gene TRBV6-5 combines with J gene TRBJ1-2; D may be TRBD1 (6 bases). V shed 5 bases and J shed 5 bases, with 9 bases lying between them. The CDR3 sequence is 12 residues long. The germline CDR1 and CDR2 sequences are MNHEY and SVGAGI. In DNA, the CDR3 is TGTGCCAGCAGTGAAACAGGGTATGGCTACACCTTC. It specifies CASSETGYGYTF.

The chain employs TRBV11-2 and TRBJ1-5, with 9 bases matching TRBD1. This CDR3 is 18 amino acids long. V lost 5 bases to trimming and J lost 3 bases; unmatched junction nucleotides: 14. Per germline, CDR1 SGHAT and CDR2 FQNNGV. The CDR3 region is CASSTGTGLFGDNQPQHF. The DNA for the CDR3 is TGTGCCAGCAGCACAGGGACAGGGCTTTTCGGGGACAATCAGCCCCAGCATTTT.

This chain joins TRBV6-1 and TRBJ2-3; 7 bases line up with TRBD2. Trimming at V came to 6 bases and at J to 5 bases, leaving 5 bases not matched to a gene. Germline loops: CDR1 MNHNS, CDR2 SASEGT. The CDR3 is 13 amino acids. The CDR3 DNA sequence: TGTGCCAGCAGGGGCTTAGCGGGAGATACGCAGTATTTT. Translated: CASRGLAGDTQYF.

This rearrangement joins TRBV11-2 to TRBJ1-4; 7 bases map to TRBD1. The V gene's germline CDR1 is SGHAT and CDR2 FQNNGV. Germline trimming cut 5 bases from V and 7 bases from J; bases unmatched to any gene: 7. The CDR3 is 14 residues long. The CDR3 coding sequence is TGTGCCAGCAGCCTAGGACAGGCCGGTGAAAAACTGTTTTTT. Amino acid sequence: CASSLGQAGEKLFF.

The CDR3 region is CASSLRSLTKQFF. The CDR3 DNA reads TGTGCCAGCAGTTTGCGCTCTTTGACCAAGCAGTTCTTC. This chain links TRBV27 with TRBJ2-1; D gene unclear. This CDR3 region has 13 residues. CDR1 is MNHEY, CDR2 SMNVEV, per germline (reference sequence). V was shortened by 3 bases and J by 11 bases, with 14 bases between the two germline ends.

This sequence joins TRBV7-8 and TRBJ2-1; perhaps TRBD2 as D (6 bases). CDR1 and CDR2 from the germline V gene are SGHVS and FQNEAQ. V was clipped by 5 bases and J by 3 bases, with 14 bases between them. The CDR3 has 15 amino acids. As DNA, the CDR3 is TGTGCCAGCAGCCGACGGCTTAGCGGCTACAATGAGCAGTTCTTC. It translates to CASSRRLSGYNEQFF.

The chain employs TRBV7-3 and TRBJ2-5; 10 bases fit TRBD2. V gave up 5 bases and J gave up 2 bases; unmatched junction bases: 14. The CDR3 runs 18 residues. Germline V gene lookup returns CDR1 SGHTA and CDR2 FQGTGA. The CDR3 reads CASSPLGRLAGGQETQYF. In DNA, the CDR3 is TGTGCCAGCAGCCCCCTGGGTAGACTAGCGGGTGGACAAGAGACCCAGTACTTC.

The V call is TRBV18, the J call TRBJ1-3; TRBD1 is a possible D gene (5 bases). Trimming cost V 6 bases and J 3 bases, with 12 bases left between them. The CDR3 loop spans 14 amino acids. CDR1 and CDR2 (germline): KGHSH, LQKENI. CDR3 loop: CASSRGTDGNTIYF. The CDR3 coding sequence is TGTGCCAGCTCCCGAGGGACGGATGGAAACACCATATATTTT.

The chain recombines TRBV19 with TRBJ2-7, with TRBD1 matching 7 bases. V lost 6 bases to trimming and J lost 2 bases; unmatched junction nucleotides: 4. The CDR3 has 13 amino acids. Germline lookup yields CDR1 LNHDA and CDR2 SQIVND (reference sequence). CDR3 sequence (DNA): TGTGCCAGTAGAGCCGGACAGGCCTACGAGCAGTACTTC. Protein product: CASRAGQAYEQYF.

V usage is TRBV29-1 and J usage is TRBJ2-3; D is unclear. The CDR3 runs to 13 residues. The V end lost 7 bases, the J end lost 0 bases, and 11 bases lay between the germline ends. Germline V CDR1 and CDR2: SQVTM, ANQGSEA. In DNA form, the CDR3 reads TGCAGCGCGCCGGATGCTAGCACAGATACGCAGTATTTT. Protein product: CSAPDASTDTQYF.

This clone was counted once. The chain couples TRBV2 to TRBJ2-2, with 9 bases lining up with TRBD1. V lost 7 bases, J lost 4 bases, and 4 bases stayed unmatched. Germline V lookup: CDR1 SNHLY, CDR2 FYNNEI. CDR3 length equals 14 residues. The CDR3 DNA reads as TGTGCCAGCATGGGGACAGGGTTCACCGGGGAGCTGTTTTTT. Translation gives CASMGTGFTGELFF.

The chain joins TRBV6-5 to TRBJ2-5; 9 bases fit TRBD2. Per the germline V gene, CDR1 is MNHEY and CDR2 is SVGAGI. V dropped 5 bases and J dropped 5; count of bases not matched to a gene: 3. The CDR3 has 13 amino acids. As DNA, the CDR3 is TGTGCCAGCAGTACTAGCGGGTTCGAGACCCAGTACTTC. The encoded protein is CASSTSGFETQYF.

This clone was counted between two and nine times. V and J are TRBV28 and TRBJ2-7; no firm D call. Trimming left V 7 bases short and J 0 bases short, with 13 bases between. CDR3 length: 14 amino acids. Germline CDR1 reads MDHEN; CDR2 reads SYDVKM. CDR3 in DNA: TGTGCCAGCAAGGTGGGTCCAAACTCCTACGAGCAGTACTTC. Its protein is CASKVGPNSYEQYF. The whole variable domain, remainder taken from reference TRBV28 and TRBJ2-7, is DVKVTQSSRYLVKRTGEKVFLECVQDMDHENMFWYRQDPGLGLRLIYFSYDVKMKEKGDIPEGYSVSREKKERFSLILESASTNQTSMYLCASKVGPNSYEQYFGPGTRLTVT.